The rows below give T cell receptor beta chains drawn from one sample of a study of PD-1 blockade in classical Hodgkin lymphoma. Produced via immunoSEQ multiplex PCR; TCRdb's table is partial and in-frame only. The sample consists of approximately 84,000 clones, about 83% of them appearing once. The sequencing here drew on peripheral blood mononuclear cells (PBMCs), taken before the fourth cycle of nivolumab. These receptors were collected from a human donor with classical Hodgkin lymphoma. Each CDR3 is given with its conserved first and last residue. A D gene is named only where the DNA matches it firmly. Size is omitted from some rows. Given values are once, few, many or a class for expanded clones.

V gene: TRBV28
D gene: -
J gene: TRBJ2-7
clone size: -
CDR3 protein: CASSLPGSVYEQYF
CDR3 DNA: TGTGCCAGCAGTTTGCCGGGGTCAGTCTACGAGCAGTACTTC

V gene: TRBV7-2
D gene: TRBD1
J gene: TRBJ2-7
clone size: -
CDR3 protein: CASSCERGRDSNSYEQYF
CDR3 DNA: TGTGCCAGCAGCTGCGAACGAGGCCGGGACAGTAACTCCTACGAGCAGTACTTC

V gene: TRBV23-1
D gene: -
J gene: TRBJ2-7
clone size: -
CDR3 protein: CASSQGGYEQYF
CDR3 DNA: TGCGCCAGCAGTCAAGGCGGCTACGAGCAGTACTTC

V gene: TRBV7-2
D gene: TRBD1
J gene: TRBJ2-5
clone size: -
CDR3 protein: CASSLYRGNLETQYF
CDR3 DNA: TGTGCCAGCAGCTTATACAGGGGGAATCTTGAGACCCAGTACTTC

V gene: TRBV7-2
D gene: -
J gene: TRBJ2-7
clone size: -
CDR3 protein: CASSLNPSSYEQYF
CDR3 DNA: TGTGCCAGCAGCTTAAACCCGAGCTCCTACGAGCAGTACTTC

V gene: TRBV6-1
D gene: -
J gene: TRBJ1-5
clone size: few
CDR3 protein: CASSEGLNQPQHF
CDR3 DNA: TGTGCCAGCAGCGAGGGGCTAAATCAGCCCCAGCATTTT

V gene: TRBV2
D gene: -
J gene: TRBJ1-2
clone size: few
CDR3 protein: CASRPTGRNLYGYTF
CDR3 DNA: TGTGCCAGCCGCCCTACAGGGAGGAACCTCTATGGCTACACCTTC

V gene: TRBV5-6
D gene: -
J gene: TRBJ2-5
clone size: -
CDR3 protein: CASTAGGARETQYF
CDR3 DNA: TGTGCCAGCACCGCCGGCGGGGCTCGCGAGACCCAGTACTTC

V gene: TRBV19
D gene: -
J gene: TRBJ1-4
clone size: -
CDR3 protein: CASSDGIGGNEKLFF
CDR3 DNA: TGTGCCAGTAGTGACGGTATAGGGGGTAATGAAAAACTGTTTTTT

V gene: TRBV28
D gene: -
J gene: TRBJ2-7
clone size: -
CDR3 protein: CLASRSSYEQYF
CDR3 DNA: TGTCTTGCCAGCAGGTCTAGCTACGAGCAGTACTTC

V gene: TRBV15
D gene: TRBD2
J gene: TRBJ2-2
clone size: -
CDR3 protein: CATRPRLAVNTGELFF
CDR3 DNA: TGTGCCACGCGCCCACGACTAGCGGTCAACACCGGGGAGCTGTTTTTT

V gene: TRBV19
D gene: -
J gene: TRBJ2-1
clone size: -
CDR3 protein: CASSTSRALNEQFF
CDR3 DNA: TGTGCCAGTAGTACATCCAGGGCCCTCAATGAGCAGTTCTTC

V gene: TRBV11-3
D gene: -
J gene: TRBJ2-1
clone size: few
CDR3 protein: CASSTDNYNEQFF
CDR3 DNA: TGTGCCAGCAGCACCGACAACTACAATGAGCAGTTCTTC

V gene: TRBV2
D gene: -
J gene: TRBJ1-1
clone size: once
CDR3 protein: CASSERRGGGTEAFF
CDR3 DNA: TGTGCCAGCAGTGAACGCCGGGGAGGGGGCACTGAAGCTTTCTTT

V gene: TRBV5-6
D gene: -
J gene: TRBJ2-1
clone size: -
CDR3 protein: CASSLLPNEQFF
CDR3 DNA: TGTGCCAGCAGCTTGCTGCCCAATGAGCAGTTCTTC

V gene: TRBV9
D gene: -
J gene: TRBJ2-7
clone size: -
CDR3 protein: CASSVGLTYEQYF
CDR3 DNA: TGTGCCAGCAGCGTAGGACTTACCTACGAGCAGTACTTC

V gene: TRBV6-6
D gene: TRBD2
J gene: TRBJ2-2
clone size: -
CDR3 protein: CASSYGGSGRGGELFF
CDR3 DNA: TGTGCCAGCAGTTACGGTGGGAGCGGGAGAGGCGGGGAGCTGTTTTTT

V gene: TRBV10-3
D gene: -
J gene: TRBJ2-7
clone size: -
CDR3 protein: CAIGYEQYF
CDR3 DNA: TGTGCCATTGGGTACGAGCAGTACTTC

V gene: TRBV29-1
D gene: -
J gene: TRBJ1-5
clone size: -
CDR3 protein: CSAAAGRNQPQHF
CDR3 DNA: TGCAGCGCCGCGGCCGGCCGCAATCAGCCCCAGCATTTT

V gene: TRBV6-1
D gene: TRBD1
J gene: TRBJ1-1
clone size: -
CDR3 protein: CASSGQGFTEAFF
CDR3 DNA: TGTGCCAGCAGCGGACAGGGTTTCACTGAAGCTTTCTTT

V gene: TRBV7-3
D gene: -
J gene: TRBJ2-1
clone size: once
CDR3 protein: CASSPTVAHAYNEQFF
CDR3 DNA: TGTGCCAGCAGCCCCACAGTAGCGCACGCCTACAATGAGCAGTTCTTC

V gene: TRBV10-3
D gene: TRBD1
J gene: TRBJ1-6
clone size: -
CDR3 protein: CAISDGQGSDSPLHF
CDR3 DNA: TGTGCCATCAGTGACGGACAGGGGTCGGATTCACCCCTCCACTTT

V gene: TRBV15
D gene: -
J gene: TRBJ2-1
clone size: -
CDR3 protein: CATRPDGNSYNEQFF
CDR3 DNA: TGTGCCACCAGGCCGGACGGGAACTCCTACAATGAGCAGTTCTTC

V gene: TRBV7-2
D gene: -
J gene: TRBJ2-1
clone size: -
CDR3 protein: CASSLVGSTYNEQFF
CDR3 DNA: TGTGCCAGCAGCTTAGTCGGGAGTACCTACAATGAGCAGTTCTTC

V gene: TRBV28
D gene: -
J gene: TRBJ2-7
clone size: -
CDR3 protein: CASSFGRYSYEQYF
CDR3 DNA: TGTGCCAGCAGTTTTGGGAGGTACTCCTACGAGCAGTACTTC

V gene: TRBV19
D gene: -
J gene: TRBJ1-2
clone size: few
CDR3 protein: CASTGSDDYGYTF
CDR3 DNA: TGTGCCAGTACAGGATCAGACGACTATGGCTACACCTTC

V gene: TRBV5-1
D gene: TRBD2
J gene: TRBJ2-5
clone size: -
CDR3 protein: CASSLGETSGGQETQYF
CDR3 DNA: TGCGCCAGCAGCTTGGGCGAAACTAGCGGGGGCCAAGAGACCCAGTACTTC

V gene: TRBV30
D gene: -
J gene: TRBJ1-2
clone size: -
CDR3 protein: CAWSVGPGYTF
CDR3 DNA: TGTGCCTGGAGTGTCGGCCCGGGCTACACCTTC

V gene: TRBV28
D gene: TRBD1
J gene: TRBJ2-7
clone size: few
CDR3 protein: CASSFPGTAYEQYF
CDR3 DNA: TGTGCCAGCAGTTTTCCCGGGACAGCCTACGAGCAGTACTTC

V gene: TRBV10-2
D gene: -
J gene: TRBJ1-1
clone size: -
CDR3 protein: CASSDQHNTEAFF
CDR3 DNA: TGCGCCAGCAGTGATCAACACAACACTGAAGCTTTCTTT

V gene: TRBV7-6
D gene: TRBD2
J gene: TRBJ2-7
clone size: -
CDR3 protein: CASSLGPFGGSYEQYF
CDR3 DNA: TGTGCCAGCAGCTTAGGCCCCTTCGGGGGGTCCTACGAGCAGTACTTC

V gene: TRBV10-3
D gene: -
J gene: TRBJ1-5
clone size: -
CDR3 protein: CAISGGLTNSNQPQHF
CDR3 DNA: TGTGCCATCAGCGGGGGACTGACAAATAGCAATCAGCCCCAGCATTTT

V gene: TRBV28
D gene: -
J gene: TRBJ1-1
clone size: -
CDR3 protein: CASTQWGAVQAFF
CDR3 DNA: TGTGCCAGCACCCAATGGGGGGCCGTTCAAGCTTTCTTT

V gene: TRBV29-1
D gene: -
J gene: TRBJ1-1
clone size: -
CDR3 protein: CSVVGAMNTEAFF
CDR3 DNA: TGCAGCGTTGTCGGGGCTATGAACACTGAAGCTTTCTTT

V gene: TRBV5-4
D gene: -
J gene: TRBJ1-1
clone size: -
CDR3 protein: CASSSRGRTEAFF
CDR3 DNA: TGTGCCAGCAGCTCCAGGGGCAGGACTGAAGCTTTCTTT

V gene: TRBV30
D gene: TRBD2
J gene: TRBJ2-1
clone size: -
CDR3 protein: CAWSGGLAGGPVEEQFF
CDR3 DNA: TGTGCCTGGAGTGGGGGACTAGCGGGAGGGCCGGTGGAAGAGCAGTTCTTC

V gene: TRBV18
D gene: TRBD2
J gene: TRBJ2-3
clone size: -
CDR3 protein: CASSPTGLAGYTDTQYF
CDR3 DNA: TGTGCCAGCTCACCGACGGGGCTAGCGGGATACACAGATACGCAGTATTTT

V gene: TRBV30
D gene: -
J gene: TRBJ2-5
clone size: -
CDR3 protein: CAWSFSGLLQETQYF
CDR3 DNA: TGTGCCTGGAGTTTCAGCGGGCTCCTACAAGAGACCCAGTACTTC

V gene: TRBV30
D gene: -
J gene: TRBJ1-1
clone size: -
CDR3 protein: CAWGPGSPTEAFF
CDR3 DNA: TGTGCCTGGGGACCTGGGAGTCCCACTGAAGCTTTCTTT

V gene: TRBV6-1
D gene: TRBD1
J gene: TRBJ1-2
clone size: -
CDR3 protein: CASSEGDSEYGYTF
CDR3 DNA: TGTGCCAGCAGTGAAGGGGACAGCGAGTATGGCTACACCTTC

V gene: TRBV5-4
D gene: -
J gene: TRBJ2-3
clone size: -
CDR3 protein: CASSLTGPDTQYF
CDR3 DNA: TGTGCCAGCAGCTTGACCGGGCCAGATACGCAGTATTTT

V gene: TRBV2
D gene: -
J gene: TRBJ1-4
clone size: -
CDR3 protein: CASSEGGQEKLFF
CDR3 DNA: TGTGCCAGCAGTGAAGGGGGTCAGGAAAAACTGTTTTTT

V gene: TRBV11-3
D gene: -
J gene: TRBJ2-7
clone size: once
CDR3 protein: CASSPGPLYEQYF
CDR3 DNA: TGTGCCAGCAGCCCAGGGCCCCTCTACGAGCAGTACTTC

V gene: TRBV5-1
D gene: TRBD1
J gene: TRBJ2-2
clone size: -
CDR3 protein: CASSLTGGYTGELFF
CDR3 DNA: TGCGCCAGCAGCTTGACAGGGGGCTATACCGGGGAGCTGTTTTTT

V gene: TRBV27
D gene: -
J gene: TRBJ2-7
clone size: -
CDR3 protein: CASSFVGFEQYF
CDR3 DNA: TGTGCCAGCAGTTTTGTGGGGTTTGAGCAGTACTTC

V gene: TRBV6-1
D gene: -
J gene: TRBJ1-5
clone size: few
CDR3 protein: CASSSMAGQPQHF
CDR3 DNA: TGTGCCAGCAGTTCAATGGCGGGTCAGCCCCAGCATTTT

V gene: TRBV30
D gene: -
J gene: TRBJ1-2
clone size: -
CDR3 protein: CAWGGEGAGSGYTF
CDR3 DNA: TGTGCCTGGGGTGGGGAGGGCGCAGGTTCTGGCTACACCTTC

V gene: TRBV10-3
D gene: TRBD2
J gene: TRBJ2-1
clone size: -
CDR3 protein: CAATSGNNEQFF
CDR3 DNA: TGTGCCGCGACTAGCGGGAACAATGAGCAGTTCTTC

V gene: TRBV28
D gene: TRBD2
J gene: TRBJ2-3
clone size: once
CDR3 protein: CASSQLAGGADTQYF
CDR3 DNA: TGTGCCAGCAGCCAACTAGCGGGAGGAGCAGATACGCAGTATTTT